The 6 T cell receptor beta chains below come from one sample, sequenced in a study of T cell responses to AZD1222 COVID-19 vaccine. Produced via immunoSEQ multiplex PCR; TCRdb's table is partial and in-frame only. The table has about 150,000 clones, 88% seen once. The sample in question was peripheral blood, obtained on day 0 of AZD1222 vaccination. The receptors were gathered from an adult in good health.

V gene TRBV5-8 combines with J gene TRBJ1-6; no reliable D call. Deletions cut 0 bases from V and 11 bases from J, with 9 bases between. From germline, CDR1 is SGHTS and CDR2 YDEGEE. The CDR3 loop spans 13 amino acids. Written as DNA, the CDR3 is TGTGCCAGCAGCTTGGATACTCGTCCACCCCTCCACTTT. It specifies CASSLDTRPPLHF.

CDR3 coding DNA: TGTGCCATCAGTGAGTCTAGTATAGCAAACACCGGGGAGCTGTTTTTT. It is translated as CAISESSIANTGELFF. The chain joins TRBV10-3 to TRBJ2-2; D is uncertain. Germline values: CDR1 ENHRY, CDR2 SYGVKD. CDR3 length: 16 amino acids. With 0 bases removed from V and 2 bases from J, the gap between germline ends came to 10 bases.

This sequence joins TRBV7-9 and TRBJ1-2; no clear D gene. Trimming cost V 5 bases and J 8 bases, with 18 bases left between them. The germline CDR1 and CDR2 sequences are SEHNR and FQNEAQ (reference sequence). The CDR3 spans 14 residues. The CDR3 spells CASSVGEPIGGYTF. Written as DNA, the CDR3 is TGTGCCAGCAGCGTGGGCGAACCTATCGGGGGCTACACCTTC. Full variable domain (outside the CDR3, taken from reference TRBV7-9 and TRBJ1-2): DTGVSQNPRHKITKRGQNVTFRCDPISEHNRLYWYRQTLGQGPEFLTYFQNEAQLEKSRLLSDRFSAERPKGSFSTLEIQRTEQGDSAMYLCASSVGEPIGGYTFGSGTRLTVV.

The chain recombines TRBV11-2 with TRBJ2-7; D remains unclear. The V end lost 5 bases, the J end lost 2 bases, and 10 bases lay between the germline ends. Germline CDR1 and CDR2: SGHAT and FQNNGV. The CDR3 runs to 13 residues. CDR3 bases: TGTGCCAGCAGCCCCGTATTACCCTACGAGCAGTACTTC. Its protein is CASSPVLPYEQYF.

The gene calls are TRBV12-3 or TRBV12-4 and TRBJ2-7; D is undetermined. This CDR3 contains 11 residues. The V and J ends lost 3 bases and 5 bases respectively, with 5 bases between them. The CDR3 nucleotides read TGTGCCAGCAGTTTGGTCCACGAGCAGTACTTC. Its protein is CASSLVHEQYF.

Remarks on this clone: The same CDR3 arises from other DNA sequences in this sample as well. The DNA for the CDR3 is TGTGCCAGCAGCCAGGTAGGCTACGAGCAGTACTTC. This encodes CASSQVGYEQYF. The chain carries TRBV7-2 and TRBJ2-7; D unclear. The CDR3 sequence is 12 residues long. V lost 5 bases and J 3 bases, leaving 8 bases between the germline ends. CDR1 is SGHTA, CDR2 FQGNSA, per germline.